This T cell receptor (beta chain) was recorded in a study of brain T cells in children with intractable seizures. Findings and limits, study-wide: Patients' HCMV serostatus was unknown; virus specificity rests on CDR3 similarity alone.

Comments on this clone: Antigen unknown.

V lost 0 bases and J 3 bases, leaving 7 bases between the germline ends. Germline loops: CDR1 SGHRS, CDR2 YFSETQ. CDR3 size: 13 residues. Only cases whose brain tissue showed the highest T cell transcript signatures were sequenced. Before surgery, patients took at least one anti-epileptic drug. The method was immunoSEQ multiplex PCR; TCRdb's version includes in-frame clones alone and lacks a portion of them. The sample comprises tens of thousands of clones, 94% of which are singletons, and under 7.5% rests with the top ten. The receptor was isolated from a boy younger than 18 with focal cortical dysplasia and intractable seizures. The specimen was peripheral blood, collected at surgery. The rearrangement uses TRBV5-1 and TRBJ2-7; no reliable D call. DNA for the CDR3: TGCGCCAGCAGCTTGGGGCCGGACTACGAGCAGTACTTC. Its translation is CASSLGPDYEQYF.